This is a list of T cell receptor beta chains from one sample in a study of beta chain features in type 1 diabetes. Sequencing was performed with immunoSEQ multiplex PCR; in TCRdb, only in-frame clones are kept and a portion is missing. The table includes just over 600,000 clones, roughly 16% detected once. Sequenced: naive CD4+ T cells from blood. The receptors derive from a man aged 18 to 29 in good health. The CDR3 runs from the conserved cysteine through the conserved F or W. D genes are given only for firm matches. Where a row states a size, it is once, few, many or the class of an expanded clone; other rows omit it.

j_gene,d_gene,v_gene,abundance,CDR3aa,CDR3nt
TRBJ1-5,-,TRBV4-3,-,CASSRKIQGGNQPQHF,TGCGCCAGCAGTCGTAAGATACAGGGTGGGAATCAGCCCCAGCATTTT
TRBJ1-5,TRBD1,TRBV4-3,few,CASSHDRGSNQPQHF,TGCGCCAGCAGCCATGACAGGGGGAGCAATCAGCCCCAGCATTTT
TRBJ2-3,-,TRBV20-1,-,CSARYTDTQYF,TGCAGTGCTAGGTACACAGATACGCAGTATTTT
TRBJ2-1,-,TRBV11-2,few,CASSLEGFSSYNEQFF,TGTGCCAGCAGCTTAGAGGGGTTTAGCTCCTACAATGAGCAGTTCTTC
TRBJ1-1,-,TRBV25-1,-,CASKARWTEAFF,TGTGCCAGCAAAGCTAGGTGGACTGAAGCTTTCTTT
TRBJ1-1,-,TRBV7-9,few,CASNPAGSNTEAFF,TGTGCCAGCAACCCCGCGGGGAGTAACACTGAAGCTTTCTTT
TRBJ2-7,-,TRBV4-3,-,CASSQDPNLAGTYEQYF,TGCGCCAGCAGCCAAGATCCCAACTTGGCAGGGACCTACGAGCAGTACTTC
TRBJ2-7,-,TRBV5-4,-,CASSPGVYEQYF,TGTGCCAGCAGCCCTGGGGTCTACGAGCAGTACTTC
TRBJ2-5,-,TRBV11-2,few,CASRVLSSPTQYF,TGTGCCAGCAGGGTTCTGAGCAGCCCGACCCAGTACTTC
TRBJ1-2,TRBD1,TRBV4-3,few,CASSLPGQGAESYGYTF,TGCGCCAGCAGCCTTCCGGGACAGGGGGCCGAGAGCTATGGCTACACCTTC
TRBJ2-5,-,TRBV29-1,few,CSVDPPGRETQYF,TGCAGCGTTGACCCCCCAGGGAGAGAGACCCAGTACTTC
TRBJ1-4,TRBD1,TRBV5-5,-,CASSLPLRDRGNEKLFF,TGTGCCAGCAGTCTGCCGCTCCGGGACAGGGGTAATGAAAAACTGTTTTTT
TRBJ2-1,-,TRBV7-9,few,CASNPSRVYNEQFF,TGTGCCAGCAACCCATCCAGGGTTTACAATGAGCAGTTCTTC
TRBJ2-4,-,TRBV27,few,CASSSSSVAKNIQYF,TGTGCCAGCAGTTCAAGCAGTGTGGCCAAAAACATTCAGTACTTC